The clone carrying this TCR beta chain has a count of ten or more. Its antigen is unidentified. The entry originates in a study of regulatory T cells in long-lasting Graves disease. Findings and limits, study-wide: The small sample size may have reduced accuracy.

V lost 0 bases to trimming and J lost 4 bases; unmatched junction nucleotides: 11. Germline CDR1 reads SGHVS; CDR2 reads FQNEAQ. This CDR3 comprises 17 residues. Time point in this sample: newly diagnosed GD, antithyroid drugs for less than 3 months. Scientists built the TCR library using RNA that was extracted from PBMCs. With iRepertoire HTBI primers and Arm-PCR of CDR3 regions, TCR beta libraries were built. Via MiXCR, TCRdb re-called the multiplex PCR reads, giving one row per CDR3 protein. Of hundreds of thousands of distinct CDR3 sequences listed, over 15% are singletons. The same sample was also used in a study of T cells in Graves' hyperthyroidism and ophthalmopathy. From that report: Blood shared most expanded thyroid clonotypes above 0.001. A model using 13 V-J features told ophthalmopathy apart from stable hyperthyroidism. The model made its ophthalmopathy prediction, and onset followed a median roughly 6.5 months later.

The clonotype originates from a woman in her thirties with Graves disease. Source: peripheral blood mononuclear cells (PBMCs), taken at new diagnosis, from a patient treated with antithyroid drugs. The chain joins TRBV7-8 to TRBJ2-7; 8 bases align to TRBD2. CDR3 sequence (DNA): TGTGCCAGCAGCTTAGCGGAAGGACTAGCCCAACTTTACGAGCAGTACTTC. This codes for CASSLAEGLAQLYEQYF. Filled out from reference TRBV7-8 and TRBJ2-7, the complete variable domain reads GAGVSQSPRYKVAKRGQDVALRCDPISGHVSLFWYQQALGQGPEFLTYFQNEAQLDKSGLPSDRFFAERPEGSVSTLKIQRTQQEDSAVYLCASSLAEGLAQLYEQYFGPGTRLTVT.